This TCR beta chain was captured in a study of T cell responses to AZD1222 COVID-19 vaccine. Study-wide results and caveats: Two doses of AZD1222 preceded a rise in Spike-specific TCR breadth and depth.

Some second doses came at about 4 weeks and others at about 12 weeks; these were pooled. As regards this clone: Antigen: not known.

Assay used: immunoSEQ multiplex PCR; TCRdb lists only in-frame clones, some missing. In the table there are tens of thousands of clones, about 87% of which are singletons. The germline V gene encodes CDR1 LGHDT and CDR2 YNNKEL (reference sequence). Trimming removed 4 bases from V and 0 bases from J, with 7 bases in between. The CDR3 is made up of 14 amino acids. The sequenced sample was peripheral blood, obtained 28 days after the second AZD1222 dose. This TCR was recovered from an adult who received the AZD1222 COVID-19 vaccine. This chain connects TRBV3-1 (or the pseudogene TRBV3-2) to TRBJ1-3; D uncertain. CDR3 in DNA: TGTGCCAGCAGCCTACGTGGCTCTGGAAACACCATATATTTT. Amino acid sequence: CASSLRGSGNTIYF.